These 5 T cell receptor beta chains were all obtained from the same sample, sequenced in a study of spatial heterogeneity in lung cancer. Time point: blood at routine non-recurrence follow-up after resection. TCRdb redid the calling of the 5' RACE reads with MiXCR, one entry per CDR3 protein. The sample lists around 29,000 distinct CDR3 sequences; 10% were seen once. The material sequenced was PBMCs, taken at follow-up. The receptors shown here come from a female donor with early-stage non-small cell lung cancer.

This clonotype showed up just a few times. The chain recombines TRBV7-9 with TRBJ1-4; TRBD1 is a possible D gene (6 bases). V gave up 3 bases and J gave up 8 bases, with 10 bases separating them. This CDR3 region has 13 residues. The V gene's germline CDR1 is SEHNR and CDR2 FQNEAQ (reference sequence). As DNA, the CDR3 is TGTGCCAGCAGCTTGAGGAGGGGGGAAAAACTGTTTTTT. Protein: CASSLRRGEKLFF.

In this sample, this clonotype turned up a few times. The chain uses TRBV20-1 and TRBJ2-5, with D perhaps TRBD1 (6 bases). CDR3 size: 18 residues. The V end was cut by 0 bases, the J end by 5 bases, with 25 bases between. Looked up from germline, CDR1 is DFQATT and CDR2 is SNEGSKA (reference sequence). CDR3 region: CSARDFFPTHRVGETQYF. DNA of the CDR3: TGCAGTGCTAGAGATTTTTTTCCCACCCACAGGGTGGGGGAGACCCAGTACTTC.

This clonotype has ten or more counts. The J gene is TRBJ2-1, the V gene TRBV20-1, with D maybe TRBD1 (5 bases). The ends were cut back, 2 bases at V and 4 bases at J, with 12 bases in the middle. The CDR3 is 14 residues long. In germline, CDR1 is DFQATT, CDR2 SNEGSKA (reference sequence). CDR3 bases: TGCAGTGCTAGACTCAGGGCGTCATACAATGAGCAGTTCTTC. As protein: CSARLRASYNEQFF.

The CDR3 reads CSVGDTGFGGYTF. CDR3 coding DNA: TGCAGCGTTGGGGACACTGGATTTGGTGGCTACACCTTC. This chain uses TRBV29-1 with TRBJ1-2; D possibly corresponds to TRBD1 (6 bases). Germline V CDR1 and CDR2: SQVTM, ANQGSEA. CDR3 length: 13 amino acids. V shed 4 bases and J shed 7 bases, with 16 bases lying between them.

This clonotype has a count of ten or more. The V gene is TRBV4-2, the J gene TRBJ2-7, with 8 bases identical to TRBD1. CDR1 and CDR2 from the germline V gene are LGHNA and YNFKEQ. This CDR3 has 17 amino acids. J was trimmed by 2 bases and V by 2 bases; bases with no gene match: 11. CDR3 sequence: CASSQFADRVGAYEQYF. The CDR3 nucleotides are TGTGCCAGCAGCCAATTCGCGGACAGGGTGGGGGCCTACGAGCAGTACTTC.